Shown below are 18 T cell receptor beta chains from a single sample sequenced in a study of cytomegalovirus exposure and HLA in healthy donors. The PCR contained 60 Vbeta and 13 Jbeta primers. Using immunoSEQ multiplex PCR, the repertoire was profiled, and TCRdb retains in-frame clones only, with some absent. The sample includes roughly 62,000 clones, roughly 77% seen only once; the top ten take roughly 5.7%. The sample consisted of PBMCs. The receptors here all came from a woman in her 30s in good health and CMV-seronegative.

In regard to this clone: At one end the junction does not follow the germline gene, possibly because of a read error. The chain recombines TRBV7-9 with TRBJ2-1; 10 bases agree with TRBD2. The CDR3 length is 18 residues. CDR1 and CDR2 (germline): SEHNR, FQNEAQ (reference sequence). In nucleotides, the CDR3 is TGTTCCAGCAGCTTAGATCTAGCGGGAGAGGATTTTATCAATGAGCAGTTCTTC. Its protein product is CSSSLDLAGEDFINEQFF.

The chain uses TRBV5-1 and TRBJ2-7, with TRBD1 matching 7 bases. The CDR3 sequence is 14 residues long. The V gene's germline CDR1 is SGHRS and CDR2 YFSETQ. The V and J ends lost 7 bases and 1 base, in that order; junction bases with no gene match: 8. CDR3 sequence: CASGTRDRSYEQYF. Here the CDR3 DNA reads TGCGCCAGCGGAACCCGGGACAGATCCTACGAGCAGTACTTC.

V gene TRBV5-1 combines with J gene TRBJ2-7, with 11 bases fitting TRBD1. The germline V gene has CDR1 SGHRS and CDR2 YFSETQ. The CDR3 contains 14 residues. Trimming at V came to 2 bases and at J to 5 bases, leaving 3 bases not matched to a gene. The CDR3 region is CASSFGGQGDEQYF. The CDR3 bases are TGCGCCAGCAGCTTTGGGGGACAGGGGGACGAGCAGTACTTC.

The chain combines TRBV5-1 with TRBJ2-1; 11 bases are a match to TRBD2. J gave up 8 bases and V 0 bases, and 7 bases lay outside the gene matches. Germline V CDR1 and CDR2: SGHRS, YFSETQ. The CDR3 is 16 residues long. CDR3 nucleotides: TGCGCCAGCAGCTTGGGACTAGCGGGACGGAACGATGAGCAGTTCTTC. Translation gives CASSLGLAGRNDEQFF.

The CDR3 spells CASSREWGYGYTF. In nucleotides, the CDR3 is TGTGCCAGCAGCCGGGAGTGGGGGTATGGCTACACCTTC. The chain has TRBV28 and TRBJ1-2; a weak D match, TRBD1 (5 bases). Deletions cut 6 bases from V and 5 bases from J, with 13 bases between. Germline assignment: CDR1 MDHEN and CDR2 SYDVKM. The CDR3 extends over 13 amino acids.

The chain employs TRBV27 and TRBJ2-6, with D possibly being TRBD2 (6 bases). The CDR3 totals 21 residues. V lost 5 bases to trimming and J lost 2 bases, with 28 bases between them. The germline gives CDR1 MNHEY, CDR2 SMNVEV (reference sequence). The CDR3 sequence is CASSPRGAGRRTGPGANVLTF. Written as DNA, the CDR3 is TGTGCCAGCAGTCCTCGAGGCGCGGGACGGCGTACCGGGCCTGGGGCCAACGTCCTGACTTTC.

V and J are TRBV5-1 and TRBJ1-4; 8 bases align to TRBD1. The germline gives CDR1 SGHRS, CDR2 YFSETQ. V shed 5 bases and J 7 bases; nucleotides not matched to a gene: 13. This CDR3 spans 16 amino acids. The CDR3 region has the DNA TGCGCCAGCAGACCTTCTGGACAGGGAGGTTCTGAAAAACTGTTTTTT. Translation gives CASRPSGQGGSEKLFF.

This clone was recorded once. Here the CDR3 reads CASSRVSGAYEQYF. The CDR3 DNA reads TGCGCCAGCAGCCGGGTTAGCGGCGCCTACGAGCAGTACTTC. The V and J genes are TRBV4-1 and TRBJ2-7, with D possibly matching TRBD2 (6 bases). Deletions cut 4 bases from V and 2 bases from J, with 12 bases between. Germline-derived CDR1 and CDR2 are MGHRA and YSYEKL. CDR3 length: 14 amino acids.

V is TRBV19 and J is TRBJ1-5, with unresolved D. Germline CDR1 reads LNHDA; CDR2 reads SQIVND (reference sequence). The CDR3 contains 13 residues. V was pared by 7 bases and J by 3 bases, with 10 bases between. The CDR3 is CASIGGFNQPQHF. CDR3 nucleotides: TGTGCCAGTATCGGCGGCTTCAATCAGCCCCAGCATTTT.

This clone was observed a single time. The chain recombines TRBV9 with TRBJ1-4, with TRBD1 matching over 9 bases. The trim removed 0 bases at V and 7 bases at J, leaving 16 bases unmatched. CDR3 length equals 19 residues. Germline loops: CDR1 SGDLS, CDR2 YYNGEE. CDR3 region: CASSVAPTGGIATFEKLFF. DNA for the CDR3: TGTGCCAGCAGCGTAGCTCCGACAGGGGGGATAGCGACTTTTGAAAAACTGTTTTTT.

The chain recombines TRBV6-6 with TRBJ2-1, with 10 nucleotides matching TRBD2. CDR1 and CDR2 from the germline V gene are MNHNY and SVGAGI (reference sequence). After removal of 4 bases from V and 2 bases from J, the junction contained 5 bases not matched to a gene. The CDR3 spans 16 residues. This CDR3 is CASSFGTSETYNEQFF. CDR3 sequence (DNA): TGTGCCAGCAGTTTCGGGACTAGCGAAACCTACAATGAGCAGTTCTTC.

This clone was seen once. The rearrangement joins TRBV6-5 to TRBJ1-5; 7 bases are a match to TRBD1. V trimming: 6 bases; J trimming: 3 bases; junction bases outside the gene matches: 2. There are 13 residues in the CDR3. Germline values: CDR1 MNHEY, CDR2 SVGAGI. CDR3: CASSGQANQPQHF. DNA of the CDR3: TGTGCCAGCAGCGGACAGGCCAATCAGCCCCAGCATTTT.

The CDR3 bases are TGTGCCAGCAGGGGCGGGGCTGTGAACACCGGGGAGCTGTTTTTT. The encoded protein is CASRGGAVNTGELFF. This chain connects TRBV28 to TRBJ2-2; weak D call: TRBD2 (6 bases). Germline V gives CDR1 MDHEN, CDR2 SYDVKM. This CDR3 is 15 amino acids long. The V and J ends lost 6 bases and 1 base respectively, with 12 bases between them.

This chain uses TRBV30 with TRBJ2-1; D is undetermined. Germline CDR1 and CDR2: GTSNPN and SVGIG (reference sequence). Trimming removed 5 bases from V and 5 bases from J, with 7 bases in between. The CDR3 runs 11 residues. The CDR3 coding sequence is TGTGCCTGGTACCGGGACAATGAGCAGTTCTTC. It yields the protein CAWYRDNEQFF.

This clone was detected a few times. The V call is TRBV6-5, the J call TRBJ2-1, with D possibly matching TRBD2 (5 bases). V lost 5 bases and J lost 7, with 18 bases in between. CDR1 MNHEY and CDR2 SVGAGI come from the germline V gene. This CDR3 spans 15 amino acids. The CDR3: CASSRFSALGNEQFF. Here the CDR3 DNA reads TGTGCCAGCAGTAGGTTTAGCGCGTTGGGGAATGAGCAGTTCTTC.

This clone was recorded only once. The chain employs TRBV6-6 and TRBJ2-1; TRBD2 aligns across 9 bases. After removal of 1 base from V and 5 bases from J, the junction contained 6 bases not matched to a gene. Germline CDR1 is MNHNY and CDR2 is SVGAGI (reference sequence). This CDR3 spans 16 amino acids. The CDR3 DNA sequence: TGTGCCAGCAGTTACTTTTTGGTAGCGGGGGACAATGAGCAGTTCTTC. Protein sequence: CASSYFLVAGDNEQFF.

This clone was picked up one time. The rearrangement joins TRBV28 to TRBJ1-1; possible D gene TRBD1, 5 bases. The CDR3 runs to 15 residues. V gave up 3 bases and J gave up 0 bases, with 11 bases separating them. Germline CDR1 is MDHEN and CDR2 is SYDVKM. The CDR3 DNA sequence: TGTGCCAGCAGTTTCAGGGTGATCTTGAACACTGAAGCTTTCTTT. This codes for CASSFRVILNTEAFF.

J is TRBJ2-1 and V is TRBV5-4; 7 bases align to TRBD1. The CDR3 is 16 residues long. V lost 0 bases, J lost 2 bases, and 5 bases stayed unmatched. The germline V gene has CDR1 SGHNT and CDR2 YYREEE (reference sequence). The CDR3 DNA sequence: TGTGCCAGCAGCTTGGGACAGGGTTCCCCCTACAATGAGCAGTTCTTC. Its translation is CASSLGQGSPYNEQFF. The whole variable domain, filled in from reference TRBV5-4 and TRBJ2-1, reads ETGVTQSPTHLIKTRGQQVTLRCSSQSGHNTVSWYQQALGQGPQFIFQYYREEENGRGNFPPRFSGLQFPNYSSELNVNALELDDSALYLCASSLGQGSPYNEQFFGPGTRLTVL.